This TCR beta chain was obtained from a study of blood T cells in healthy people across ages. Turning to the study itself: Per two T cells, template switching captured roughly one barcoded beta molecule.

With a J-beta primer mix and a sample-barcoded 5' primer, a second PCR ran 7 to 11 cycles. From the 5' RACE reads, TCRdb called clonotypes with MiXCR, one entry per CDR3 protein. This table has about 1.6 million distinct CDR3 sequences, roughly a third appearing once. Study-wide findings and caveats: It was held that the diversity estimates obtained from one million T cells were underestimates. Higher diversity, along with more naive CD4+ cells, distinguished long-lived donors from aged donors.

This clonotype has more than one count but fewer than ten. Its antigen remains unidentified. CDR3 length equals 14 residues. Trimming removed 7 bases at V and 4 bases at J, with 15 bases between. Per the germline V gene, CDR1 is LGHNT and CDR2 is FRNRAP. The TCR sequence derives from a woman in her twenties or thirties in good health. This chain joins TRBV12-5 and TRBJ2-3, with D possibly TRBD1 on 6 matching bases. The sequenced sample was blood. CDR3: CASAFTGLADTQYF. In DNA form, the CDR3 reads TGTGCTAGTGCTTTCACAGGGCTCGCAGATACGCAGTATTTT.